Below, 27 T cell receptor beta chains from the same sample are listed, as sequenced in a study of blood T cell repertoires in COVID-19. Some clones are missing from TCRdb's copy, which holds only in-frame ones; the method was immunoSEQ multiplex PCR. Of fewer than 250,000 clones detected, around 83% appear once; the ten largest clones hold roughly 8.2%. Sequenced material: peripheral blood. The receptors here all came from a woman aged 50 to 60 with acute or convalescent COVID-19.

V usage is TRBV3-1 (or the pseudogene TRBV3-2) and J usage is TRBJ1-2; 7 bases are a match to TRBD1. Germline values: CDR1 LGHDT, CDR2 YNNKEL (reference sequence). CDR3 length equals 13 residues. V gave up 4 bases and J gave up 5 bases; unmatched junction bases: 4. CDR3 sequence: CASSLGQSYGYTF. The CDR3 DNA reads as TGTGCCAGCAGCCTGGGACAGTCTTATGGCTACACCTTC.

The gene calls are TRBV30 and TRBJ1-1; TRBD1 is a possible D gene (5 bases). The V gene lost 1 base and the J gene lost 5 bases, with 11 bases spanning the gap. The CDR3 loop spans 13 amino acids. Looked up from germline, CDR1 is GTSNPN and CDR2 is SVGIG (reference sequence). CDR3 region: CAWSDGGGTEAFF. The CDR3 bases are TGTGCCTGGAGTGACGGGGGGGGTACTGAAGCTTTCTTT.

This sequence joins TRBV2 and TRBJ2-7, with 10 bases lining up with TRBD2. Germline CDR1 and CDR2: SNHLY and FYNNEI. The CDR3 runs 16 residues. V was pared by 2 bases and J by 4 bases, with 8 bases of the junction left unmatched. Here the CDR3 reads CASSEMGLATVYEQYF. The CDR3 DNA reads as TGTGCCAGCAGTGAAATGGGACTAGCGACCGTTTACGAGCAGTACTTC.

This rearrangement joins TRBV27 to TRBJ1-2; 10 positions match TRBD1. Trimming cost V 7 bases and J 6 bases; bases outside gene matches: 5. The germline V gene has CDR1 MNHEY and CDR2 SMNVEV (reference sequence). There are 13 residues in the CDR3. CDR3 nucleotide sequence: TGTGCCAGCAAGACAGGGGGCGGGAATGGCTACACCTTC. Translated: CASKTGGGNGYTF.

This chain links TRBV27 with TRBJ1-1; tentative D call: TRBD1 (5 bases). Deletions cut 1 base from V and 5 bases from J, with 8 bases between. The germline CDR1 and CDR2 sequences are MNHEY and SMNVEV (reference sequence). This CDR3 comprises 13 residues. The CDR3 here is CASSLWTRTEAFF. The DNA of the CDR3 is TGTGCCAGCAGTTTATGGACAAGGACTGAAGCTTTCTTT.

The chain combines TRBV7-2 with TRBJ2-5; 12 nucleotides align to TRBD2. CDR3 length equals 14 residues. V lost 3 bases to trimming and J lost 4 bases; unmatched junction nucleotides: 0. CDR1 and CDR2 from the germline V gene are SGHTA and FQGNSA. In DNA form, the CDR3 reads TGTGCCAGCAGCTTGGGACTAGCGGGAGAGACCCAGTACTTC. Protein product: CASSLGLAGETQYF. Filled out from reference TRBV7-2 and TRBJ2-5, the complete variable domain reads GAGVSQSPSNKVTEKGKDVELRCDPISGHTALYWYRQSLGQGLEFLIYFQGNSAPDKSGLPSDRFSAERTGGSVSTLTIQRTQQEDSAVYLCASSLGLAGETQYFGPGTRLLVL.

The rearrangement links TRBV5-1 to TRBJ1-2; 7 nucleotides agree with TRBD1. This CDR3 has 13 residues. Germline V lookup: CDR1 SGHRS, CDR2 YFSETQ. The V gene end was trimmed by 4 bases and the J gene end by 5 bases; junction bases not matched to a gene: 5. CDR3 nucleotide sequence: TGCGCCAGCAGCGAAGGGACAGCGTATGGCTACACCTTC. Its protein product is CASSEGTAYGYTF.

The chain employs TRBV28 and TRBJ2-1; the D gene is possibly TRBD2 (5 bases). The germline V and J ends were trimmed by 4 bases and 5 bases, with 12 bases remaining between them. The CDR3 length is 14 residues. From germline, CDR1 is MDHEN and CDR2 SYDVKM. The CDR3 DNA follows: TGTGCCAGCAGTTGGACTCAGACAAACAATGAGCAGTTCTTC. This codes for CASSWTQTNNEQFF.

This clone was found many times. V and J are TRBV5-6 and TRBJ1-2; 10 bases match TRBD1. Germline V gives CDR1 SGHDT, CDR2 YYEEEE. Losses at the gene ends were 4 bases for V and 8 bases for J; bases not matched to a gene: 11. The CDR3 covers 15 residues. The CDR3 reads CASSPRDRGRRGYTF. The CDR3, as DNA: TGTGCCAGCAGCCCGCGGGACAGGGGTCGACGGGGCTACACCTTC.

The gene calls are TRBV19 and TRBJ2-3, with 7 bases identical to TRBD1. The CDR3 has 16 amino acids. The junction had 8 bases not matched to a gene; V was cut back by 4 bases and J by 1 base. Germline loops: CDR1 LNHDA, CDR2 SQIVND (reference sequence). The CDR3 spells CASSTDRVSGTDTQYF. For the CDR3, the DNA is TGTGCCAGTAGTACAGACAGGGTTTCGGGCACAGATACGCAGTATTTT. The full variable domain, rest sourced from reference TRBV19 and TRBJ2-3, is DGGITQSPKYLFRKEGQNVTLSCEQNLNHDAMYWYRQDPGQGLRLIYYSQIVNDFQKGDIAEGYSVSREKKESFPLTVTSAQKNPTAFYLCASSTDRVSGTDTQYFGPGTRLTVL.

This sequence joins TRBV19 and TRBJ2-5; no clear D gene. V lost 3 bases to trimming and J lost 3 bases, with 8 bases between them. Germline CDR1 LNHDA, CDR2 SQIVND (reference sequence). The CDR3 is 13 amino acids. The CDR3 sequence is CASSIGAKETQYF. The CDR3 DNA reads TGTGCCAGTAGTATTGGTGCTAAAGAGACCCAGTACTTC.

This chain connects TRBV29-1 to TRBJ2-1; 8 bases are a match to TRBD2. Trimming cost V 8 bases and J 1 base; bases outside gene matches: 13. The CDR3 spans 16 residues. The germline CDR1 and CDR2 sequences are SQVTM and ANQGSEA. The CDR3 sequence: CSFLAGWHPSYNEQFF. CDR3 nucleotides: TGCAGCTTTCTAGCGGGCTGGCATCCGTCCTACAATGAGCAGTTCTTC.

The chain is built from TRBV6-2 or TRBV6-3 and TRBJ2-2; 11 nucleotides align to TRBD1. Germline V gene lookup returns CDR1 MNHEY and CDR2 SVGEGT. V shed 5 bases and J 5 bases; nucleotides not matched to a gene: 7. The CDR3 runs 16 residues. The CDR3 here is CASSRRTGGNTGELFF. DNA of the CDR3: TGTGCCAGCAGTCGGAGGACAGGGGGCAATACCGGGGAGCTGTTTTTT.

J is TRBJ2-1 and V is TRBV3-1 (or the pseudogene TRBV3-2); TRBD2 is a possible D gene (6 bases). The CDR3 length is 14 residues. Trimming removed 6 bases at V and 2 bases at J, with 11 bases between. Germline V gene data show CDR1 as LGHDT and CDR2 as YNNKEL (reference sequence). CDR3 in DNA: TGTGCCAGCAGTCGGGACTCTACCTACAATGAGCAGTTCTTC. This gives the protein CASSRDSTYNEQFF.

The chain combines TRBV6-5 with TRBJ2-7, with D possibly matching TRBD1 (6 bases). V dropped 6 bases and J dropped 4 bases, with 16 bases sitting between them. CDR1 and CDR2 from the germline V gene are MNHEY and SVGAGI. This CDR3 has 14 residues. CDR3 nucleotides: TGTGCCAGCAGGAAACTCACAGGGAATTACGAGCAGTACTTC. Translated: CASRKLTGNYEQYF.

The J gene is TRBJ2-7, the V gene TRBV3-1 (or the pseudogene TRBV3-2); weak D call: TRBD2 (6 bases). Trimming shortened V by 0 bases and J by 9 bases, and 12 bases separated the two germline ends. The germline gives CDR1 LGHDT, CDR2 YNNKEL (reference sequence). This CDR3 contains 13 residues. CDR3 nucleotide sequence: TGTGCCAGCAGCCAAGACGTTCAGGGAGGGCAGTACTTC. Translating it yields CASSQDVQGGQYF.

The chain uses TRBV6-1 and TRBJ2-7, with D possibly being TRBD1 (6 bases). Germline CDR1 is MNHNS and CDR2 is SASEGT. The V and J ends lost 0 bases and 0 bases respectively, with 18 bases between them. The length of the CDR3 is 18 residues. The CDR3 DNA is TGTGCCAGCAGTGAAGCGTTGTTCATCTTAGGGGGCTCCTACGAGCAGTACTTC. Translation: CASSEALFILGGSYEQYF.

The V gene is TRBV5-8, the J gene TRBJ2-2; 12 bases are a match to TRBD2. Germline CDR1 and CDR2: SGHTS and YDEGEE. There are 18 residues in the CDR3. Trimming cost V 5 bases and J 4 bases; bases outside gene matches: 12. The CDR3 loop reads CASSHGLAGPSGTGELFF. The CDR3 DNA follows: TGTGCCAGCAGTCACGGACTAGCGGGACCATCGGGCACCGGGGAGCTGTTTTTT.

The J gene is TRBJ2-7, the V gene TRBV28, with a weak D call TRBD2 (6 bases). This CDR3 contains 14 residues. Germline loops: CDR1 MDHEN, CDR2 SYDVKM. With 3 bases removed from V and 0 bases from J, the gap between germline ends came to 9 bases. The DNA for the CDR3 is TGTGCCAGCAGTTTTCCAGCGGGCTCCTACGAGCAGTACTTC. Protein product: CASSFPAGSYEQYF.

J is TRBJ1-1 and V is TRBV6-6, with D perhaps matching TRBD1 (5 bases). Trimming took 0 bases from V and 2 from J, leaving 7 bases between them. In germline, CDR1 is MNHNY, CDR2 SVGAGI (reference sequence). The CDR3 totals 14 residues. The DNA for the CDR3 is TGTGCCAGCAGTTACTCGACAGCAAACACTGAAGCTTTCTTT. Its protein product is CASSYSTANTEAFF.

J is TRBJ2-3 and V is TRBV13, with 7 nucleotides matching TRBD1. V was pared by 10 bases and J by 0 bases, with 10 bases of the junction left unmatched. Germline CDR1 is PRHDT and CDR2 is FYEKMQ (reference sequence). The CDR3 sequence is 15 residues long. CDR3 coding DNA: TGTGCCATCCCTATCCCGGGACAGAGCACAGATACGCAGTATTTT. It is translated as CAIPIPGQSTDTQYF.

The V call is TRBV28, the J call TRBJ2-5, with 10 nucleotides matching TRBD2. V lost 4 bases and J lost 4; bases outside the gene matches: 3. Per germline, CDR1 MDHEN and CDR2 SYDVKM. The CDR3 runs 14 residues. For the CDR3, the DNA is TGTGCCAGCAGTTACGCTAGCGGGAGAGAGACCCAGTACTTC. Its protein is CASSYASGRETQYF.

The chain uses TRBV6-6 and TRBJ2-1; 7 bases are shared with TRBD2. CDR1 is MNHNY and CDR2 is SVGAGI in the germline V gene (reference sequence). This CDR3 comprises 11 residues. The V gene end was trimmed by 1 base and the J gene end by 14 bases; junction bases not matched to a gene: 2. CDR3: CASSYFREEFF. For the CDR3, the DNA is TGTGCCAGCAGTTACTTCCGGGAGGAGTTCTTC.

The rearrangement joins TRBV5-1 to TRBJ2-7, with TRBD1 matching over 7 bases. The CDR3 consists of 14 residues. Germline CDR1 reads SGHRS; CDR2 reads YFSETQ. Trimming at V came to 9 bases and at J to 0 bases, leaving 9 bases not matched to a gene. This CDR3 is CATSPGQLSYEQYF. The CDR3 coding sequence is TGCGCCACCTCACCGGGACAGCTCTCCTACGAGCAGTACTTC.

V and J are TRBV27 and TRBJ1-5; D gene uncertain. This CDR3 comprises 12 residues. V shed 1 base and J shed 6 bases, with 4 bases lying between them. Germline loops: CDR1 MNHEY, CDR2 SMNVEV (reference sequence). CDR3 DNA: TGTGCCAGCAGTTTATTCGGTCAGCCCCAGCATTTT. Its translation: CASSLFGQPQHF.

This chain connects TRBV2 to TRBJ2-7; TRBD1 matches at 10 bases. V was clipped by 3 bases and J by 3 bases; unmatched bases: 2. Germline CDR1 reads SNHLY; CDR2 reads FYNNEI. The CDR3 has 14 amino acids. The CDR3: CASSDRTGGYEQYF. The CDR3 DNA follows: TGTGCCAGCAGTGACAGGACAGGGGGCTACGAGCAGTACTTC.

The chain employs TRBV15 and TRBJ1-1; D possibly corresponds to TRBD1 (5 bases). CDR1 is LNHNV, CDR2 YYDKDF, per germline (reference sequence). The V end lost 5 bases, the J end lost 0 bases, and 7 bases lay between the germline ends. The CDR3 loop spans 13 amino acids. This CDR3 reads CATSEGVNTEAFF. CDR3 DNA sequence: TGTGCCACCAGCGAAGGGGTGAACACTGAAGCTTTCTTT.